This entry describes one TCR beta chain. The data belong to a study of blood T cell repertoires in COVID-19. Study details: Samples taken during acute and convalescent COVID-19 were collected in the United States, Italy and Spain. Sample material is recorded as cDNA or gDNA derived from T cells, B-cell-depleted T cells, or PBMCs.

Germline CDR1 and CDR2: SGHAT and FQNNGV. This CDR3 is 14 amino acids long. The ends lost 5 bases at V and 3 bases at J; junction bases unmatched: 7. Original analysis: Amplified reference gene primers provided the basis for estimating nucleated cell counts. Assay used: immunoSEQ multiplex PCR; TCRdb lists only in-frame clones, some missing. V and J calls and clone size are those listed in that table; D and trimming were worked out from the DNA. This sample yields tens of thousands of clones, of which 80% to 90% are seen a single time; 4.5% to 5% belongs to the top ten. The sample taken for sequencing was peripheral blood. The sequence was obtained from a man in his sixties with acute or convalescent COVID-19. The rearrangement uses TRBV11-2 and TRBJ2-7, with TRBD1 matching 7 bases. The CDR3 DNA is TGTGCCAGCAGCAAAATGGGGGACAGCTACGAGCAGTACTTC. Its translation: CASSKMGDSYEQYF.